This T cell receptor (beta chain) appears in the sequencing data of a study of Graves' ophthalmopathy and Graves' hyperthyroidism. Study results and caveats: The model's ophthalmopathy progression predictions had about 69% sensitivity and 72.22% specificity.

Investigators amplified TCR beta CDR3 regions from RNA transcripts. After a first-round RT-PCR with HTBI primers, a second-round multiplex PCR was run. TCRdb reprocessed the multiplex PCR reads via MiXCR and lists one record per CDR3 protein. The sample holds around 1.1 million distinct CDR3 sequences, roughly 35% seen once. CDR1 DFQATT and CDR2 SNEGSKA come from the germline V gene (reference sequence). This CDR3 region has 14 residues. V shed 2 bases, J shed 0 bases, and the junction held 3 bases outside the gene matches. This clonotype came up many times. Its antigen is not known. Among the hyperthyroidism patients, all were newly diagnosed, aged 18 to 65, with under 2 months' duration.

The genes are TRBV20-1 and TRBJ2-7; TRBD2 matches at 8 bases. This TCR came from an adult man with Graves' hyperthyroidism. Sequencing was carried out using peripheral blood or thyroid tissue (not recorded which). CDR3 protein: CSARPGTSSYEQYF. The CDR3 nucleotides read TGCAGTGCTAGACCCGGGACTAGCTCCTACGAGCAGTACTTC.